This T cell receptor beta chain was sequenced in a study of post-analysis software for immune sequencing data. Regarding this clonotype: The antigen is unknown.

This CDR3 is built from 15 residues. The V and J ends lost 1 base and 7 bases, in that order; junction bases with no gene match: 8. Germline-derived CDR1 and CDR2 are SGHRS and YFSETQ. Unique-molecular-identifier-tagged TCR beta cDNA libraries were used. MiXCR, run by TCRdb on the PCR reads, gives a single entry per CDR3 protein. The sample yields 430,000 or so distinct CDR3 sequences, approximately 38% seen once. Findings and limits, study-wide: A handful of TRBV segments appeared more often in patients than in controls, and TRBV5-6, TRBV5-1 and TRBV20-1 were among these. Normalized Chao1 diversity in multiple sclerosis patients fell significantly below that of controls.

The source is a girl aged 2 to 10 with multiple sclerosis. The sequenced material came from blood. V usage is TRBV5-1 and J usage is TRBJ2-7, with 10 nucleotides matching TRBD2. CDR3 residues: CASSLQLAGDGEQYF. CDR3 sequence (DNA): TGCGCCAGCAGCTTGCAGCTAGCGGGGGACGGGGAGCAGTACTTC.